Following are 14 T cell receptor beta chains from one sample sequenced in a study of circulating and synovial CD4+ cells in juvenile arthritis. Some clones are missing from TCRdb's copy, which holds only in-frame ones; the method was immunoSEQ multiplex PCR. This table holds about 32,000 clones, over 85% found once. Material: CD4+ T cells from blood. These receptors originate from a human donor with juvenile idiopathic arthritis.

CDR3 DNA sequence: TGTGCCAGCAGTTTACGCGCCAGACTAAATGAGCAGTTCTTC. Amino acid sequence: CASSLRARLNEQFF. This chain links TRBV28 with TRBJ2-1, with D tentatively TRBD2 (5 bases). Germline V lookup: CDR1 MDHEN, CDR2 SYDVKM. The CDR3 sequence is 14 residues long. V lost 2 bases and J lost 7, with 12 bases in between.

The rearrangement links TRBV7-9 to TRBJ1-2; D unclear. The CDR3 loop spans 14 amino acids. Germline lookup yields CDR1 SEHNR and CDR2 FQNEAQ (reference sequence). Deletions cut 3 bases from V and 7 bases from J, with 15 bases between. The CDR3 protein is CASSFSEGRSGYTF. In DNA, the CDR3 is TGTGCCAGCAGCTTTTCGGAGGGTCGGAGTGGCTACACCTTC.

This clone has a single count. This rearrangement joins TRBV6-1 to TRBJ2-3; TRBD1 is a possible D gene (6 bases). From germline, CDR1 is MNHNS and CDR2 SASEGT. V was trimmed by 5 bases and J by 9 bases, leaving 21 bases between them. This CDR3 region has 15 residues. In nucleotides, the CDR3 is TGTGCCAGCAGTCCCCGGGCAGGGGATAGAGGGACGCAGTATTTT. Translated: CASSPRAGDRGTQYF.

The chain combines TRBV18 with TRBJ1-4; possibly TRBD1 for D (5 bases). The CDR3 is 15 amino acids. Trimming pared 4 bases from V and 3 bases from J, leaving 12 bases between. Germline V gives CDR1 KGHSH, CDR2 LQKENI. The CDR3 is CASSRGTGSNEKLFF. The CDR3 DNA sequence: TGTGCCAGCTCACGAGGCACAGGATCTAATGAAAAACTGTTTTTT.

This clone came up once. The gene calls are TRBV27 and TRBJ1-5; D not resolved. CDR3 length equals 18 residues. Germline V CDR1 and CDR2: MNHEY, SMNVEV (reference sequence). The V gene lost 3 bases and the J gene lost 0 bases, with 18 bases spanning the gap. The CDR3 DNA follows: TGTGCCAGCAGTTTGCTCTCTCCCTCCCCCTATAGCAATCAGCCCCAGCATTTT. Translated, it gives CASSLLSPSPYSNQPQHF.

The V call is TRBV6-1, the J call TRBJ1-1; the match to TRBD1 covers 8 bases. V lost 5 bases to trimming and J lost 7 bases; unmatched junction nucleotides: 3. There are 12 residues in the CDR3. Germline-derived CDR1 and CDR2 are MNHNS and SASEGT. CDR3 DNA sequence: TGTGCCAGCAGTACCGGGACAGGTGAAGCTTTCTTT. This encodes CASSTGTGEAFF.

V and J are TRBV11-2 and TRBJ1-2, with a weak D call TRBD1 (6 bases). V was cut by 5 bases and J by 4 bases, with 26 bases left in between. The CDR3 is 18 amino acids. Germline loops: CDR1 SGHAT, CDR2 FQNNGV. The CDR3 is CASSRRTAVSQTLYGYTF. CDR3 nucleotides: TGTGCCAGCAGCCGAAGGACAGCCGTATCCCAGACCCTCTATGGCTACACCTTC.

The V gene is TRBV5-1, the J gene TRBJ2-3, with TRBD2 matching 13 bases. CDR1 SGHRS and CDR2 YFSETQ come from the germline V gene. Trimming removed 2 bases from V and 1 base from J; junction bases left unmatched: 4. CDR3 size: 17 residues. CDR3 DNA sequence: TGCGCCAGCAGCTTCTCCGGGACTAGCGGGGGCACAGATACGCAGTATTTT. Translation: CASSFSGTSGGTDTQYF.

CDR3 sequence: CASCTGDAGELFF. CDR3 sequence (DNA): TGTGCCAGCTGTACAGGGGATGCCGGGGAGCTGTTTTTT. The rearrangement joins TRBV18 to TRBJ2-2; 7 positions agree with TRBD1. Germline V CDR1 and CDR2: KGHSH, LQKENI. There are 13 residues in the CDR3. After removal of 7 bases from V and 6 bases from J, the junction contained 5 bases not matched to a gene.

The chain recombines TRBV27 with TRBJ2-3; possibly TRBD2 for D (6 bases). Germline-derived CDR1 and CDR2 are MNHEY and SMNVEV (reference sequence). The CDR3 loop spans 15 amino acids. Trimming cost V 2 bases and J 2 bases, with 11 bases left between them. CDR3 protein: CASSLGGLYTDTQYF. The CDR3 nucleotides read TGTGCCAGCAGTTTAGGGGGACTTTACACAGATACGCAGTATTTT.

The gene calls are TRBV27 and TRBJ2-1; the match to TRBD1 covers 9 bases. The CDR3 is 16 amino acids. Per the germline V gene, CDR1 is MNHEY and CDR2 is SMNVEV (reference sequence). With V trimmed by 5 bases and J by 2 bases, 7 bases remained unmatched. CDR3 sequence (DNA): TGTGCCAGCAGTCCCCGGACAGGGGTACCCTACAATGAGCAGTTCTTC. Translation gives CASSPRTGVPYNEQFF.

The chain employs TRBV7-9 and TRBJ1-4, with TRBD1 identical over 7 bases. J gave up 7 bases and V 5 bases, and 22 bases lay outside the gene matches. Germline lookup yields CDR1 SEHNR and CDR2 FQNEAQ (reference sequence). This CDR3 is built from 19 residues. CDR3 amino acids: CASSLLNNRGRRVAEKLFF. The DNA of the CDR3 is TGTGCCAGCAGCCTCCTCAATAATAGGGGGCGCAGGGTTGCTGAAAAACTGTTTTTT.

The chain combines TRBV25-1 with TRBJ1-5; D remains ambiguous. The ends were cut back, 1 base at V and 3 bases at J, with 10 bases in the middle. The V gene's germline CDR1 is MGHDK and CDR2 SYGVNS. The CDR3 has 15 amino acids. Here the CDR3 reads CASSESTGFNQPQHF. CDR3 nucleotide sequence: TGTGCCAGCAGTGAATCTACGGGATTCAATCAGCCCCAGCATTTT.

The rearrangement links TRBV28 to TRBJ2-7; 7 positions match TRBD2. Trimming removed 2 bases from V and 0 bases from J; junction bases left unmatched: 1. In germline, CDR1 is MDHEN, CDR2 SYDVKM. The CDR3 contains 14 residues. DNA for the CDR3: TGTGCCAGCAGTTTAACGGGGGGCTCCTACGAGCAGTACTTC. Translating it yields CASSLTGGSYEQYF. The full variable domain, rest sourced from reference TRBV28 and TRBJ2-7, is DVKVTQSSRYLVKRTGEKVFLECVQDMDHENMFWYRQDPGLGLRLIYFSYDVKMKEKGDIPEGYSVSREKKERFSLILESASTNQTSMYLCASSLTGGSYEQYFGPGTRLTVT.